Included here is one T cell receptor (beta chain) sequence, with context. The sample belongs to a study of shared clonotypes between healthy human individuals. Using about 190 ng DNA, 32,000 or so T cell genomes, the sorted-subset replicate PCRs were run. TCRdb keeps only in-frame clones here, not all; method: immunoSEQ multiplex PCR. The repertoire holds about 680,000 clones, with around three quarters as singletons. This receptor was obtained from a woman in her 30s in good health. The sample was memory CD4+ T cells sorted from blood. Indicated subset: CD45RA-negative fraction.

CDR3: CASSESGTQYF. The DNA of the CDR3 is TGCGCCAGCAGTGAGTCAGGGACCCAGTACTTC. J is TRBJ2-5 and V is TRBV10-1, with no clear D. There are 11 residues in the CDR3. Trimming took 0 bases from V and 7 from J, leaving 3 bases between them. Germline CDR1 and CDR2: WNHNN and SYGVQD (reference sequence).